The subject of this entry is one T cell receptor (beta chain). The antigen is unknown. The CDR3 is 13 residues long. CDR1 is SEHNR, CDR2 FQNEAQ, per germline (reference sequence). Researchers built TCR beta cDNA using 5'RACE template switching with UMIs. Using the 5' RACE reads, TCRdb records one entry per CDR3 protein without DNA. The table lists almost 450,000 distinct CDR3 sequences, with 7.3% in the top ten. This entry is derived from a study of T cells expressing NK-cell markers. Overall study: The sequencing cohort of eight donors included seven HCMV-seropositive individuals and one seronegative individual. Study results and caveats: The study found these clonotypes also leading the CD3+CD56-NKG2C+ fraction in a few donors.

The chain combines TRBV7-9 with TRBJ1-1; TCRdb reports TRBD1, a call that lacks DNA to check it against. The sample consisted of blood T cells: a sorted CD56 or NKG2C T cell subset, CD4+ or CD8+ T cells, or bulk PBMC T cells (not recorded which). The receptor comes from a woman between 18 and 70 years old in good health. This chain's CDR3 is CASSPPGGTEAFF.